This TCR beta chain was observed in a study of beta chain features in type 1 diabetes. Study overall: Patient and healthy donor groups were alike in age, gender and cell yields. Sorted cells numbering over 95,000,000 were examined across all samples. Points from the study as a whole: TCRB CDR3s from Type 1 diabetes patients were moderately but significantly shorter in all four CD4+ subsets. Cells expressing TCR highly could be over-represented by cDNA sequencing.

This clone has a handful of counts. Its specificity is unknown. From germline, CDR1 is GTSNPN and CDR2 SVGIG (reference sequence). The CDR3 is 14 amino acids. V dropped 1 base and J dropped 7; count of bases not matched to a gene: 6. Reverse transcription of all isolated RNA meant that expressed TCRB transcripts were sequenced. The method was immunoSEQ multiplex PCR; TCRdb's version includes in-frame clones alone and lacks a portion of them. Of a few hundred thousand clones in the sample, over 10% were seen once. This chain uses TRBV30 with TRBJ2-2, with 7 nucleotides matching TRBD2. This sequence originates from a woman younger than 35 with type 1 diabetes. What was sequenced was naive CD4+ T cells from blood. CDR3 sequence: CAWSGGSFNGELFF. CDR3 nucleotides: TGTGCCTGGAGTGGCGGGAGTTTTAACGGGGAGCTGTTTTTT.